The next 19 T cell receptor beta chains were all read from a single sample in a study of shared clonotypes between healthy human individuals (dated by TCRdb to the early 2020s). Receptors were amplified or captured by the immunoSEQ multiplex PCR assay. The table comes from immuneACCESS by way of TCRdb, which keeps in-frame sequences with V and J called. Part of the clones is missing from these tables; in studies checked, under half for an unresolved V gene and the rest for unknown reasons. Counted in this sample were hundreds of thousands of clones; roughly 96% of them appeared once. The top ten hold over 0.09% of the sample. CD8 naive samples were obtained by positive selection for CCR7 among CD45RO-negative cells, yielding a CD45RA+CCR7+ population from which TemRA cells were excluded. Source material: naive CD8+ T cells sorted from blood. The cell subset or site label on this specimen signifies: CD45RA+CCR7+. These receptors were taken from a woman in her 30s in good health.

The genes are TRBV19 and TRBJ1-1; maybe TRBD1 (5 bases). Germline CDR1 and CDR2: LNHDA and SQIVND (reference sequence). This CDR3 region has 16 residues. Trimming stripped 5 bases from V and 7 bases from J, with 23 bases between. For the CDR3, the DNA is TGTGCCAGTAGTGGGGACCCTGGGGGATCCTGGGATGAAGCTTTCTTT. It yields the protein CASSGDPGGSWDEAFF.

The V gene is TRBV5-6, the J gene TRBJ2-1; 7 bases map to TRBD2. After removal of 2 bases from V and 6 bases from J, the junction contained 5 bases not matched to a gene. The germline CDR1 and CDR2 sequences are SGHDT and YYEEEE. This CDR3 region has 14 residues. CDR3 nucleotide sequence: TGTGCCAGCAGCTTTAGTGGGAGGGCCAATGAGCAGTTCTTC. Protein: CASSFSGRANEQFF. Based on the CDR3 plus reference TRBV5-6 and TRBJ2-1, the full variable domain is DAGVTQSPTHLIKTRGQQVTLRCSPKSGHDTVSWYQQALGQGPQFIFQYYEEEERQRGNFPDRFSGHQFPNYSSELNVNALLLGDSALYLCASSFSGRANEQFFGPGTRLTVL.

CDR3 bases: TGTGCCAGCAGCTTAGGGACAGGGCCGGCGGAGCTGTTTTTT. Its translation: CASSLGTGPAELFF. The genes are TRBV7-6 and TRBJ2-2, with 8 bases lining up with TRBD1. Germline V gene sequence: CDR1 SGHVS, CDR2 FNYEAQ. CDR3 length: 14 residues. Trimming cost V 1 base and J 10 bases; bases outside gene matches: 5.

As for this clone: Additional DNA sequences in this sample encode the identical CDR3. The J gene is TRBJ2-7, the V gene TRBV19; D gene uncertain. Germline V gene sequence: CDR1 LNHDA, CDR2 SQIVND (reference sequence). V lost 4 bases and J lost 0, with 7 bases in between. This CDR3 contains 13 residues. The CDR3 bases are TGTGCCAGTAGTACGGTGAGCTCCTACGAGCAGTACTTC. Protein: CASSTVSSYEQYF.

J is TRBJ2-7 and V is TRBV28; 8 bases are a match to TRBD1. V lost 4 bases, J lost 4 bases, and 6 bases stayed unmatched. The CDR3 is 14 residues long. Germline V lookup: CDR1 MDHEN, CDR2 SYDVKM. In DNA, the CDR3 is TGTGCCAGCAGTTCTCCCGACAGGGGTTACGAGCAGTACTTC. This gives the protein CASSSPDRGYEQYF.

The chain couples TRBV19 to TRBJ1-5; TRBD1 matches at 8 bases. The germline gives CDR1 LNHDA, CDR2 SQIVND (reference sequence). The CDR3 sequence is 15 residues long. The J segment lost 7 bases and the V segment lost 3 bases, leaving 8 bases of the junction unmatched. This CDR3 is CASSIDRGPTQPQHF. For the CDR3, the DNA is TGTGCCAGTAGTATTGACAGGGGTCCCACCCAGCCCCAGCATTTT.

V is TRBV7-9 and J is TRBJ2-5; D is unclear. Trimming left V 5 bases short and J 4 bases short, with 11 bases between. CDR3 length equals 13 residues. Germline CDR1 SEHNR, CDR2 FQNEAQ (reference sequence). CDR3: CASSGPFVETQYF. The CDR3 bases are TGTGCCAGCAGCGGTCCGTTCGTAGAGACCCAGTACTTC.

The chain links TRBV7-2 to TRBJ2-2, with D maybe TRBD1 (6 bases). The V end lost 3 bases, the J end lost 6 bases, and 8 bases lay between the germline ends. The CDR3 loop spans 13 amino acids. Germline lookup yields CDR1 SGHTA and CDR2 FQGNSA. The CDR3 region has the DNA TGTGCCAGCAGCTTCACAGGGCCCGGGGAGCTGTTTTTT. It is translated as CASSFTGPGELFF.

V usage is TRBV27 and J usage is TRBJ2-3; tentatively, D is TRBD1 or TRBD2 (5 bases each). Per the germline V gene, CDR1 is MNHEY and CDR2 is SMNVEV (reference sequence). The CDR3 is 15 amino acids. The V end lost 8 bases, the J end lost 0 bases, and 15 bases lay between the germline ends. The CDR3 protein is CASGLVGASTDTQYF. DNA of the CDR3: TGTGCCAGCGGATTAGTCGGGGCAAGCACAGATACGCAGTATTTT.

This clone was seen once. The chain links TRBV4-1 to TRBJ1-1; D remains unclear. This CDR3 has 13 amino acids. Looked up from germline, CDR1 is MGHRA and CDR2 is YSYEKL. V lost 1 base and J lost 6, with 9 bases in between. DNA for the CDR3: TGCGCCAGCAGCCAAGTTGGGATCGCTGAAGCTTTCTTT. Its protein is CASSQVGIAEAFF.

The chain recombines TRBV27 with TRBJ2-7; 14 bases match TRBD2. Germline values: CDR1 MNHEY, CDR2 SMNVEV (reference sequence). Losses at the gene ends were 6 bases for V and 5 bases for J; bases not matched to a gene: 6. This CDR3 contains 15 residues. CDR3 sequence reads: CASSFTGLAGDEQYF. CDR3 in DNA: TGTGCCAGCAGCTTTACGGGACTAGCGGGAGACGAGCAGTACTTC.

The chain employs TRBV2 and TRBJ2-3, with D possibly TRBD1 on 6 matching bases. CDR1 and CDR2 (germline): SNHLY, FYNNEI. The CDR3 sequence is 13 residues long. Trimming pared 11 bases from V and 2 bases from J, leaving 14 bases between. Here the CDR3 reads CAASRGVTDTQYF. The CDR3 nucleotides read TGTGCCGCCAGCAGGGGCGTCACAGATACGCAGTATTTT.

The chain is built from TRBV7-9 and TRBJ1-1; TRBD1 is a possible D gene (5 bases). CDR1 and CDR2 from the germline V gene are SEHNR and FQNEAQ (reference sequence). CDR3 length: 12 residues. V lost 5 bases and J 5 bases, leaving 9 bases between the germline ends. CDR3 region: CASSAGETEAFF. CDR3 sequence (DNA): TGTGCCAGCAGCGCGGGGGAAACTGAAGCTTTCTTT. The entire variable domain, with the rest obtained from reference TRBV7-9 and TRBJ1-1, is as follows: DTGVSQNPRHKITKRGQNVTFRCDPISEHNRLYWYRQTLGQGPEFLTYFQNEAQLEKSRLLSDRFSAERPKGSFSTLEIQRTEQGDSAMYLCASSAGETEAFFGQGTRLTVV.

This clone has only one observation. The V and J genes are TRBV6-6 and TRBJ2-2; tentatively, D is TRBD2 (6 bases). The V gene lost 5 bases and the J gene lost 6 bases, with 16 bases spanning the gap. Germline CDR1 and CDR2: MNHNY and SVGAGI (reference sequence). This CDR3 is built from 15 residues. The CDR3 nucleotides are TGTGCCAGCAGTGGCGACTCTAGCGTTTCCGGGGAGCTGTTTTTT. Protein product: CASSGDSSVSGELFF.

The CDR3: CASSPGAGAAGEQYF. The CDR3, as DNA: TGTGCCAGCAGCCCGGGGGCAGGGGCGGCTGGAGAGCAGTACTTC. V is TRBV28 and J is TRBJ2-7; perhaps D is TRBD1 or TRBD2 (6 bases each). CDR1 is MDHEN and CDR2 is SYDVKM in the germline V gene. Between the trimmed V and J ends, which lost 6 bases and 7 bases, there was a span of 22 bases. The CDR3 runs to 15 residues.

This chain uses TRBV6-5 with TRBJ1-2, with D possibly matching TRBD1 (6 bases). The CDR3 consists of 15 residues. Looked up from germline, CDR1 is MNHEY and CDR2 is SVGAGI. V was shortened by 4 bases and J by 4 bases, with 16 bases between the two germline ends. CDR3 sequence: CASSSADSIAYGYTF. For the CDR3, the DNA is TGTGCCAGCAGTTCCGCGGACAGCATCGCCTATGGCTACACCTTC.

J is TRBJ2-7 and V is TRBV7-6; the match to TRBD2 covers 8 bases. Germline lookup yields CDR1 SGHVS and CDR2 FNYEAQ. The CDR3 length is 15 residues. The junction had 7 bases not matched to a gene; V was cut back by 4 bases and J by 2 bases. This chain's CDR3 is CASSSVTGGPYEQYF. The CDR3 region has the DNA TGTGCCAGCAGCTCCGTGACGGGAGGGCCCTACGAGCAGTACTTC.

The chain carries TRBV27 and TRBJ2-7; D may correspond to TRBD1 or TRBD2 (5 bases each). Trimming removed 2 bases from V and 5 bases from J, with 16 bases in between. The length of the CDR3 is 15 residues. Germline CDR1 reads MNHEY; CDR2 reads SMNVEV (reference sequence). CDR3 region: CASSLGGAAGNEQYF. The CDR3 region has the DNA TGTGCCAGCAGTTTAGGGGGAGCGGCGGGCAACGAGCAGTACTTC.

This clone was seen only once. The CDR3 bases are TGTGCCAGCAGCCCAGGGACCACTAATGAAAAACTGTTTTTT. It yields the protein CASSPGTTNEKLFF. The chain carries TRBV7-9 and TRBJ1-4; tentative D call: TRBD1 (5 bases). The CDR3 length is 14 residues. Germline assignment: CDR1 SEHNR and CDR2 FQNEAQ (reference sequence). V was clipped by 5 bases and J by 2 bases, with 9 bases between them.